This T cell receptor beta chain came from a study of siplizumab effects on memory and regulatory T cells. As for the study in general: Each responder-stimulator pair had a siplizumab about 0.92 ug/mL reaction and a drug-free control. Study-wide results and caveats: Siplizumab brought about a significant reduction in alloreactive sequences traceable to unstimulated CD4+ memory cells. Left unconfirmed was the suppressive function of proliferating Tregs from siplizumab cultures. Naive-or-memory phenotypes were unassignable for roughly 80-96% of proliferating CD4+ or CD8+ clones.

Points on this clone: Its antigen is currently unknown.

The authors kept the mixed lymphocyte reaction cells in coculture at 37°C for approximately 6 days. Trimming removed 0 bases from V and 2 bases from J, with 12 bases in between. CDR1 SGHRS and CDR2 YFSETQ come from the germline V gene. The CDR3 is 15 amino acids. Some clones are missing from TCRdb's copy, which holds only in-frame ones; the method was immunoSEQ multiplex PCR. This sample has over 14,000 clones; about 47% occur once, and the top ten carry roughly 9.5%. V is TRBV5-1 and J is TRBJ2-7; D gene ambiguous. The sample was CFSE-low (dividing) CD4+ T cells sorted from an allogeneic mixed lymphocyte reaction. The TCR comes from a human donor in good health; the cells came from an allogeneic mixed lymphocyte reaction. CDR3 sequence (DNA): TGCGCCAGCAGCTTGGTTGGTGGTAGGGCCTACGAGCAGTACTTC. Translation: CASSLVGGRAYEQYF.